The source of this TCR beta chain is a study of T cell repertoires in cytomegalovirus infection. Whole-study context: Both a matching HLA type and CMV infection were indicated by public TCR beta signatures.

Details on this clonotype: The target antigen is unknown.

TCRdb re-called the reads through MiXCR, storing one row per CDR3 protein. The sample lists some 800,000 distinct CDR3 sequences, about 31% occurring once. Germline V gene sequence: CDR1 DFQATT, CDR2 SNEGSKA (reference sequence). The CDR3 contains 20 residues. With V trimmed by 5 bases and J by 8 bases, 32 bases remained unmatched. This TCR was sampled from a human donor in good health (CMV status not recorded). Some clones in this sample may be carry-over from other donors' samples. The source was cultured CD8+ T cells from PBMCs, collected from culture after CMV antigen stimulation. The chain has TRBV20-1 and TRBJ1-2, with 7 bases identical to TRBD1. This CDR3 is CSARQMVALTADRVIWGYTF. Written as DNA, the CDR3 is TGCAGTGCTCGACAAATGGTGGCGCTGACAGCCGACAGGGTAATTTGGGGCTACACCTTC.